Detailed here is one T cell receptor beta chain. This specimen comes from a study of blood T cell repertoires in COVID-19. Study-wide context: Samples taken during acute and convalescent COVID-19 were collected in the United States, Italy and Spain. T cells, B-cell-depleted T cells, or PBMCs supplied cDNA or gDNA.

Per the study methods: It was from reference gene primer amplification that nucleated cell counts were estimated. Sequencing used immunoSEQ multiplex PCR; TCRdb keeps in-frame clones, though not all of them. V, J and clone size reflect that table, while D and trimming were determined from the DNA. Found here are about 100,000 clones, 88% of them singletons; the top ten hold less than 7.5%. This CDR3 is built from 16 residues. Germline V gene data show CDR1 as WNHNN and CDR2 as SYGVQD (reference sequence). Germline trimming cut 1 base from V and 1 base from J; bases unmatched to any gene: 3. Sequenced material: peripheral blood. The genes are TRBV10-1 and TRBJ2-3; 9 nucleotides align to TRBD2. This receptor was identified in an older woman with acute or convalescent COVID-19. The CDR3 nucleotides are TGCGCCAGCAGTGAGTTTAGCGGGAGTGGCACAGATACGCAGTATTTT. Translation: CASSEFSGSGTDTQYF.